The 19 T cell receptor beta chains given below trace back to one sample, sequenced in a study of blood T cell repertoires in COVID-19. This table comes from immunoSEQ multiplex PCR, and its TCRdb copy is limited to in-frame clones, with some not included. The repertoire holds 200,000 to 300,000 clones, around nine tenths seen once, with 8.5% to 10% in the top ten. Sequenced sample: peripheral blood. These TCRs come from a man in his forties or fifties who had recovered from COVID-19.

CDR3 sequence: CASSFSGTSGSRTYEQYF. CDR3 sequence (DNA): TGTGCCAGCAGCTTTAGTGGGACTAGCGGGAGTCGGACCTACGAGCAGTACTTC. The chain joins TRBV7-2 to TRBJ2-7; 14 bases align to TRBD2. Per germline, CDR1 SGHTA and CDR2 FQGNSA. Trimming removed 3 bases from V and 2 bases from J; junction bases left unmatched: 9. The CDR3 consists of 18 residues.

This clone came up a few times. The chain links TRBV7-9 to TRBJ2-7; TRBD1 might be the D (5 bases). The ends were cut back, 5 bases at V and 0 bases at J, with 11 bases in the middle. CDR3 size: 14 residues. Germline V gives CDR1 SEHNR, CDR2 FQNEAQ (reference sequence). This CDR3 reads CASSILQGSYEQYF. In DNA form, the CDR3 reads TGTGCCAGCAGCATCTTGCAGGGCTCCTACGAGCAGTACTTC. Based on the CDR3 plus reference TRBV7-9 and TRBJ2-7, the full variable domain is DTGVSQNPRHKITKRGQNVTFRCDPISEHNRLYWYRQTLGQGPEFLTYFQNEAQLEKSRLLSDRFSAERPKGSFSTLEIQRTEQGDSAMYLCASSILQGSYEQYFGPGTRLTVT.

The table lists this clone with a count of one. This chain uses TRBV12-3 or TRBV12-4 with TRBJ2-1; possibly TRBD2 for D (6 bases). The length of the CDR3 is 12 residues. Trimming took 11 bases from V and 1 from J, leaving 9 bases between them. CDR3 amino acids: CAGGISYNEQFF. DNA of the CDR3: TGTGCCGGCGGGATTTCCTACAATGAGCAGTTCTTC.

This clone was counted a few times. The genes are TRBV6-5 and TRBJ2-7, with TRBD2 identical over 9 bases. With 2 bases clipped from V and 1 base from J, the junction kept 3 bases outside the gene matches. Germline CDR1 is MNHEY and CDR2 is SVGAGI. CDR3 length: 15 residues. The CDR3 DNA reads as TGTGCCAGCAGTTACCGGCGGGGGGGATCCTACGAGCAGTACTTC. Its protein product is CASSYRRGGSYEQYF.

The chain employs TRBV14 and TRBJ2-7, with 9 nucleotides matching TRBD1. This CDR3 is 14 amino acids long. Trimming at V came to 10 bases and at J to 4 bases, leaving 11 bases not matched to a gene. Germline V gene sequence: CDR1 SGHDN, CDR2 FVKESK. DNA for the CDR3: TGTGCCACTCTCGCCGGGACAGGGTGTTACGAGCAGTACTTC. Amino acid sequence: CATLAGTGCYEQYF.

DNA for the CDR3: TGTGCCAGTAGGCACGGACAGGGGCGGGTATCTACTGAAGCTTTCTTT. This encodes CASRHGQGRVSTEAFF. This chain uses TRBV19 with TRBJ1-1; 9 bases fit TRBD1. Germline V gives CDR1 LNHDA, CDR2 SQIVND (reference sequence). Unmatched junction bases numbered 13, after V lost 6 bases and J lost 5 bases. This CDR3 has 16 amino acids.

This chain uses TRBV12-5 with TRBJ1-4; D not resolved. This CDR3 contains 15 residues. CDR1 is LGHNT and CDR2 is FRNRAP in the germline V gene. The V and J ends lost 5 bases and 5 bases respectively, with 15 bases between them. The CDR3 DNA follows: TGTGCTAGTGGTCCAGGTGACGCCCTGAATGAAAAACTGTTTTTT. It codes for CASGPGDALNEKLFF.

Here the CDR3 DNA reads TGTGCTAGTGGTTTGGAGGGACTAGCTCCCAATGAGCAGTTCTTC. Translation: CASGLEGLAPNEQFF. The chain couples TRBV12-5 to TRBJ2-1; 9 bases align to TRBD2. The CDR3 sequence is 15 residues long. V trimming: 1 base; J trimming: 6 bases; junction bases outside the gene matches: 4. The V gene's germline CDR1 is LGHNT and CDR2 FRNRAP.

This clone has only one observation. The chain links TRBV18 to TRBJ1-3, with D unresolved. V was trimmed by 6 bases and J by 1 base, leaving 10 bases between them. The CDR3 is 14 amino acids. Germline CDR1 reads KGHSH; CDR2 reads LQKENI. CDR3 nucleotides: TGTGCCAGCTCGAAGGAGGAGTCTGGAAACACCATATATTTT. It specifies CASSKEESGNTIYF. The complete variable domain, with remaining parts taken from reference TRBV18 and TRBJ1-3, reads NAGVMQNPRHLVRRRGQEARLRCSPMKGHSHVYWYRQLPEEGLKFMVYLQKENIIDESGMPKERFSAEFPKEGPSILRIQQVVRGDSAAYFCASSKEESGNTIYFGEGSWLTVV.

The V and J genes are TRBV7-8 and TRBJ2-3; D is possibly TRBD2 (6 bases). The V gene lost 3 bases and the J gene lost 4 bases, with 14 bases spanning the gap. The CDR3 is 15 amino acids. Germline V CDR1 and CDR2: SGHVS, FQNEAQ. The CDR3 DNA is TGTGCCAGCAGCTTTGGACGGGGGTTCCCAGATACGCAGTATTTT. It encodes CASSFGRGFPDTQYF.

The CDR3 here is CASSLWAPGTGGTEAFF. DNA of the CDR3: TGTGCCAGCAGCTTGTGGGCCCCCGGGACAGGGGGCACTGAAGCTTTCTTT. This chain connects TRBV5-6 to TRBJ1-1; 11 bases line up with TRBD1. CDR3 length: 17 residues. The germline V gene encodes CDR1 SGHDT and CDR2 YYEEEE. With 1 base clipped from V and 4 bases from J, the junction kept 9 bases outside the gene matches.

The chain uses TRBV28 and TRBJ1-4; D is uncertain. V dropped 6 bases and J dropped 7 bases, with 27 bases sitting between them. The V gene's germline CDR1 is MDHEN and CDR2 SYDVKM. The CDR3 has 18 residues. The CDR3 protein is CASSSPGAGGRRGEKLFF. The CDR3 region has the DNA TGTGCCAGCAGCTCCCCCGGTGCCGGCGGGCGGCGTGGTGAAAAACTGTTTTTT.

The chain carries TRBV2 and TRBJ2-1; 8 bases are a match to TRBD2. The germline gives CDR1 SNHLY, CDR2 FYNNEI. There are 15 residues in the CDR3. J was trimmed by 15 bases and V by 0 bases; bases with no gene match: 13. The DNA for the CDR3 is TGTGCCAGCAGTGAAGCCGCAGGACTAGCCGTTGGGGGGTTCTTC. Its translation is CASSEAAGLAVGGFF.

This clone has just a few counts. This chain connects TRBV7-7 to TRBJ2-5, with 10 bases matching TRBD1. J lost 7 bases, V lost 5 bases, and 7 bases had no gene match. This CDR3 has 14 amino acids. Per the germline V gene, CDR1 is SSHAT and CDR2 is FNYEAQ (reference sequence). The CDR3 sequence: CASSRDRGFGTQYF. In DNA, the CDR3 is TGTGCCAGCAGCCGGGACAGGGGTTTTGGGACCCAGTACTTC.

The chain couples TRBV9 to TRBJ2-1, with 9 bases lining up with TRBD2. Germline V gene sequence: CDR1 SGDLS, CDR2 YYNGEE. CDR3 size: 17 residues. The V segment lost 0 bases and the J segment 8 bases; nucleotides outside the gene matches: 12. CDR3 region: CASSVDMAGGPLDEQFF. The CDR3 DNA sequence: TGTGCCAGCAGCGTAGATATGGCGGGGGGGCCTCTCGATGAGCAGTTCTTC.

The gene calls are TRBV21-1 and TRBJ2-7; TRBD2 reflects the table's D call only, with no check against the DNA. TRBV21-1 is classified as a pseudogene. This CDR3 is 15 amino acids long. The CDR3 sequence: CASSYPPGEDYEQYF. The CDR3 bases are TGTGCCAGCAGCTATCCTCCGGGGGAAGACTACGAGCAGTACTTC.

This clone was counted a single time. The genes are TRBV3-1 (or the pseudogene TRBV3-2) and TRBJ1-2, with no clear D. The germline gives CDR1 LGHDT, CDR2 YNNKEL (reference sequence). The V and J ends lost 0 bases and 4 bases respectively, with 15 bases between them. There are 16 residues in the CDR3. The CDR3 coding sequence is TGTGCCAGCAGCCAAGATCTGGTGGGCACCTCCTATGGCTACACCTTC. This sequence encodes CASSQDLVGTSYGYTF.

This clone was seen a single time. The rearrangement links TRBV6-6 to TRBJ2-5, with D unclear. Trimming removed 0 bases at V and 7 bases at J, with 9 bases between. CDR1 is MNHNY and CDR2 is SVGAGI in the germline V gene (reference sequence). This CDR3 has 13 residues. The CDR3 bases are TGTGCCAGCAGTTACTCCCCCGCAGGGACCCAGTACTTC. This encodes CASSYSPAGTQYF.

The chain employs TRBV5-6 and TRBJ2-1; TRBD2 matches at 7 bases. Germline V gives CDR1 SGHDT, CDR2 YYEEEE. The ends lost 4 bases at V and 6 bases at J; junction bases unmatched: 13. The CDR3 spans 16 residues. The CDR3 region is CASSPGWGGMANEQFF. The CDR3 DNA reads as TGTGCCAGCAGCCCCGGGTGGGGGGGGATGGCCAATGAGCAGTTCTTC.